Given below is one T cell receptor beta chain in context. The CDR3 contains 16 residues. The sample is drawn from a study of shared clonotypes between healthy human individuals. Study-level background: Each donor contributed plates that comprised three CD4 naive, three CD4 memory, two CD8 naive and one CD8 memory.

CD8 cells classed as naive were CD45RO-negative and positively selected for CCR7, excluding terminally differentiated effector memory CD45RA+ cells. Here immunoSEQ multiplex PCR was the method, and the copy in TCRdb shows in-frame clones only, minus some. This sample has roughly 1,800,000 clones, with about 94% found just once. This rearrangement joins TRBV12-2 to TRBJ2-7. TRBV12-2 is given as a pseudogene. This clonotype was obtained from a man aged 18 to 29 in good health. Sequenced material: naive CD8+ T cells sorted from blood. The DNA of the CDR3 is TGTGCAAGTCGCTTAGCGCATATATCCGGCCGCTACGAGCAGTACTTC. Translating gives CASRLAHISGRYEQYF.